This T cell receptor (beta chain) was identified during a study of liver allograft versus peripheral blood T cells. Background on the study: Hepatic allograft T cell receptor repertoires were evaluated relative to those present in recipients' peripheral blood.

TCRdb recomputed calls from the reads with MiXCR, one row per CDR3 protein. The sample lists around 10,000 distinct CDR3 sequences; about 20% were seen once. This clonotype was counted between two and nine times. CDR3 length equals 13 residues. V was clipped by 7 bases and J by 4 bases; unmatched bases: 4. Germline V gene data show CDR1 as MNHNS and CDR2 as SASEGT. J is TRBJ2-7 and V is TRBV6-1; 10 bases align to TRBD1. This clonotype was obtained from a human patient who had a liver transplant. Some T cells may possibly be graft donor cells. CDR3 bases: TGTGCCAGCAACCGGGACAGGGGATACGAGCAGTACTTC. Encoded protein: CASNRDRGYEQYF.